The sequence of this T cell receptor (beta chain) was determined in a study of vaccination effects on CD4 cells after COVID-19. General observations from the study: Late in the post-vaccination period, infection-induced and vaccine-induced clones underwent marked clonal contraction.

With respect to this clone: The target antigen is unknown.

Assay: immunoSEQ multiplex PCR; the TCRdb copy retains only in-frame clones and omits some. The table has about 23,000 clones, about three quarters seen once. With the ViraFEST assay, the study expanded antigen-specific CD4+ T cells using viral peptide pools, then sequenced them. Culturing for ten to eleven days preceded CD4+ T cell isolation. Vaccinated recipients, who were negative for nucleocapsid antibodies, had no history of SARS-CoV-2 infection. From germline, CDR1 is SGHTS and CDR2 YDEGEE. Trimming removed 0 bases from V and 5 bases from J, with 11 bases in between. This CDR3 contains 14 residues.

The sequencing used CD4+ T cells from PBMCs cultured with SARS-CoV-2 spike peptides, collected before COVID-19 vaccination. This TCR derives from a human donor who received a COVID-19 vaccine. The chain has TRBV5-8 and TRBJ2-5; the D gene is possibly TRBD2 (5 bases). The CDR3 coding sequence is TGTGCCAGCAGCTTGGCCGGGGTTCGGGAGACCCAGTACTTC. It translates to CASSLAGVRETQYF.